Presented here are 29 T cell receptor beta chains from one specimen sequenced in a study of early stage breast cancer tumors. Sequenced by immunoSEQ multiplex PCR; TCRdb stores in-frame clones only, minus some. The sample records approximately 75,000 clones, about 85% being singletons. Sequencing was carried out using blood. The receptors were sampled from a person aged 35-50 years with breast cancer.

CDR3 in amino acids: CASSEYKVYLGVKREGRGNEQFF. CDR3 nucleotide sequence: TGCGCCAGCAGTGAATATAAGGTATACCTTGGGGTTAAGCGGGAGGGCCGGGGGAATGAGCAGTTCTTC. The chain carries TRBV10-1 and TRBJ2-1, with 10 bases aligning to TRBD2. The germline V gene encodes CDR1 WNHNN and CDR2 SYGVQD (reference sequence). V gave up 3 bases and J gave up 7 bases; unmatched junction bases: 30. This CDR3 is built from 23 residues.

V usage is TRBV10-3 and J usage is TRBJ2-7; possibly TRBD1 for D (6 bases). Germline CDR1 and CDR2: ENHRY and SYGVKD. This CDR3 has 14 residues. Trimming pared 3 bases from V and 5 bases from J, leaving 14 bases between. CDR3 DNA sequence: TGTGCCATCAGTGATCACAGGGCAACGGACGAGCAGTACTTC. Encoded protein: CAISDHRATDEQYF.

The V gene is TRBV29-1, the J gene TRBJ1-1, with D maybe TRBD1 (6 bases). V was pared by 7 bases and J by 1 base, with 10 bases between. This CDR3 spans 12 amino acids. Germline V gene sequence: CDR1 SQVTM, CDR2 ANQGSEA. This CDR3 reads CSGQGQNTEAFF. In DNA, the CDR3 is TGCAGCGGCCAGGGGCAGAACACTGAAGCTTTCTTT.

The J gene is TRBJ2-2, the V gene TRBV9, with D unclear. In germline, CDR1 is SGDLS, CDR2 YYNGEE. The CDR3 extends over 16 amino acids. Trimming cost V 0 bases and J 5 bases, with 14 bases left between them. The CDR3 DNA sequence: TGTGCCAGCAGCGTAGTTTTAGACCTACCGACCGGGGAGCTGTTTTTT. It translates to CASSVVLDLPTGELFF.

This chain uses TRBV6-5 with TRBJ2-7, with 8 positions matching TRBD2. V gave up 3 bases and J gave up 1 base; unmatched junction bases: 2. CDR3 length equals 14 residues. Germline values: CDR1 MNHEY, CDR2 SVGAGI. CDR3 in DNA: TGTGCCAGCAGTTATACTAGCGGTTCCTACGAGCAGTACTTC. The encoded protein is CASSYTSGSYEQYF.

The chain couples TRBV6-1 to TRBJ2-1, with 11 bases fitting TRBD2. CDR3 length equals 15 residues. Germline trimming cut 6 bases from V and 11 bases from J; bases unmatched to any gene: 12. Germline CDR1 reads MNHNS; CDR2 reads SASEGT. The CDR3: CASSSTSGTKTQQFF. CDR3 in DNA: TGTGCCAGCAGCTCGACTAGCGGGACAAAGACGCAGCAGTTCTTC.

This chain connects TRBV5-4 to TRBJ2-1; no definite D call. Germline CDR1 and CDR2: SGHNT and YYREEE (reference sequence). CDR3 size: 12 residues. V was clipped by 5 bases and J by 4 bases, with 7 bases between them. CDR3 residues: CASRKDYNEQFF. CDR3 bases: TGTGCCAGCAGGAAGGATTACAATGAGCAGTTCTTC.

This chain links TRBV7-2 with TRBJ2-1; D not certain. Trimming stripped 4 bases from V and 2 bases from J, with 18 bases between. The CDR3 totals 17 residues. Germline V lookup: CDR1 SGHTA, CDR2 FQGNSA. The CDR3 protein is CASSWLRRPETYNEQFF. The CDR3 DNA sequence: TGTGCCAGCAGCTGGTTGAGGCGGCCGGAAACCTACAATGAGCAGTTCTTC.

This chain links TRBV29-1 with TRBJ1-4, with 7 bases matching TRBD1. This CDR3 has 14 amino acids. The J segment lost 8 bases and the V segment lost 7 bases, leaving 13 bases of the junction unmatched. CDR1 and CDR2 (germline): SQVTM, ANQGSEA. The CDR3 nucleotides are TGCAGCGCAATAAAGCACAGGGGAGAGGAAAAACTGTTTTTT. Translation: CSAIKHRGEEKLFF.

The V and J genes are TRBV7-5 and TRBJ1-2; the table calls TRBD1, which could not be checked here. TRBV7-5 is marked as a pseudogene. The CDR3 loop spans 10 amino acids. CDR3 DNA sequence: TGTGCCAGACGCCCCCAGGGCTACACCTTC. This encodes CARRPQGYTF.

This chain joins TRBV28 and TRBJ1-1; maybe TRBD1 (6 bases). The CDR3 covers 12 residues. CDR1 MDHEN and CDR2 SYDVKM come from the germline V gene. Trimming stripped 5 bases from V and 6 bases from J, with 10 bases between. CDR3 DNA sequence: TGTGCCAGCAGTGAAAACAGGGCTGAAGCTTTCTTT. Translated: CASSENRAEAFF. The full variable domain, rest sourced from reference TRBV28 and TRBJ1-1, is DVKVTQSSRYLVKRTGEKVFLECVQDMDHENMFWYRQDPGLGLRLIYFSYDVKMKEKGDIPEGYSVSREKKERFSLILESASTNQTSMYLCASSENRAEAFFGQGTRLTVV.

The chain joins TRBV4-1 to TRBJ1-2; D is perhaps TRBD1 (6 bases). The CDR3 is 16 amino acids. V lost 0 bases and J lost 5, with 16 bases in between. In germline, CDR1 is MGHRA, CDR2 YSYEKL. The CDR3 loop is CASSQDEGELGYGYTF. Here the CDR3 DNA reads TGCGCCAGCAGCCAAGATGAGGGGGAGCTAGGGTATGGCTACACCTTC.

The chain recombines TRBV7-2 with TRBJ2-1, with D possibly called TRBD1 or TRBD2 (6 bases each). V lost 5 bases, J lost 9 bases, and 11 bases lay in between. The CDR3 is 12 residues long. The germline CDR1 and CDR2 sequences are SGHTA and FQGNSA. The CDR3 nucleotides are TGTGCCAGCAGCACGGGGGCGGGTGAGCAGTTCTTC. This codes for CASSTGAGEQFF.

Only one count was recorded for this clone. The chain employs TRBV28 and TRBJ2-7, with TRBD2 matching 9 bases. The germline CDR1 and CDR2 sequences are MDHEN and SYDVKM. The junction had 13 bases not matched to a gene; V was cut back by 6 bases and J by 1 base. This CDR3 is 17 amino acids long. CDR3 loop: CASSNKRGTSRSYEQYF. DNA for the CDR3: TGTGCCAGCAGCAATAAACGTGGGACTAGCCGTTCCTACGAGCAGTACTTC.

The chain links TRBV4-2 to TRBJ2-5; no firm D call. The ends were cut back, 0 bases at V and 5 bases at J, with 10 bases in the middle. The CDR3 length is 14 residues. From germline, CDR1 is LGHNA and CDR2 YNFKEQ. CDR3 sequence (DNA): TGTGCCAGCAGCCAAGATTCCACTTACGAGACCCAGTACTTC. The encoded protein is CASSQDSTYETQYF.

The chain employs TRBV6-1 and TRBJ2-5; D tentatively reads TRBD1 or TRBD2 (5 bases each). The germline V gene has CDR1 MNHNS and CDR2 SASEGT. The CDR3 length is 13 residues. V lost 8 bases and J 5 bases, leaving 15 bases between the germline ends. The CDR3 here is CASGDQPDETQYF. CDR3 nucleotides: TGTGCCAGCGGGGACCAGCCGGATGAGACCCAGTACTTC.

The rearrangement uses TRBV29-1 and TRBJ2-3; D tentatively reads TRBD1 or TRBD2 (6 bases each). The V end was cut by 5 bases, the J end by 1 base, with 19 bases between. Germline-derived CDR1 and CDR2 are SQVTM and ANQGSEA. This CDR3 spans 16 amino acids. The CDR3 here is CSVLLVWGAGTDTQYF. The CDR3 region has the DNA TGCAGCGTTTTATTAGTTTGGGGGGCCGGCACAGATACGCAGTATTTT.

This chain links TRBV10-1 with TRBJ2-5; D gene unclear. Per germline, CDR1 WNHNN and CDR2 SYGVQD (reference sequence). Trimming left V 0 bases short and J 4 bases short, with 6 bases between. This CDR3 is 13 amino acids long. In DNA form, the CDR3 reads TGCGCCAGCAGTGAGTCGGCGATAGAGACCCAGTACTTC. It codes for CASSESAIETQYF.

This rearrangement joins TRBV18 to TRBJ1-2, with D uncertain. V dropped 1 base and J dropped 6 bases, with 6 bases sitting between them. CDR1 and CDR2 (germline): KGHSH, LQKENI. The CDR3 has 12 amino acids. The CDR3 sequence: CASSPQSDGYTF. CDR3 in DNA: TGTGCCAGCTCACCACAATCGGATGGCTACACCTTC.

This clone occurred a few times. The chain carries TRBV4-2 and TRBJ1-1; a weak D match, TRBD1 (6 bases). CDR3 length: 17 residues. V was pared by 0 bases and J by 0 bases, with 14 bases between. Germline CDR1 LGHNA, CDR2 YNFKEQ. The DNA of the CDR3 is TGTGCCAGCAGCCAAGATGAGGGGACATACATGAACACTGAAGCTTTCTTT. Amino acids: CASSQDEGTYMNTEAFF.

CDR3 loop: CASSQDFGGAGGYNEQFF. DNA of the CDR3: TGCGCCAGCAGCCAAGATTTTGGAGGAGCGGGAGGGTACAATGAGCAGTTCTTC. This chain links TRBV4-1 with TRBJ2-1; 10 bases are shared with TRBD2. J was trimmed by 4 bases and V by 0 bases; bases with no gene match: 9. The CDR3 contains 18 residues. Germline assignment: CDR1 MGHRA and CDR2 YSYEKL.

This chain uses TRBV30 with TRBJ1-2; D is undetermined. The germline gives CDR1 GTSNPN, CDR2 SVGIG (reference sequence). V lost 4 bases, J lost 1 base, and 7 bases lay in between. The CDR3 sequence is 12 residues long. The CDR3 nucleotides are TGTGCCTGGACTAGGATTAACTATGGCTACACCTTC. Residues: CAWTRINYGYTF.

The CDR3 region has the DNA TGTGCCAGCAGTGACAGGGGGCTGGGAGATACGCAGTATTTT. As protein: CASSDRGLGDTQYF. The V gene is TRBV6-1, the J gene TRBJ2-3; 8 bases line up with TRBD1. In germline, CDR1 is MNHNS, CDR2 SASEGT. The CDR3 extends over 14 amino acids. V was pared by 3 bases and J by 5 bases, with 4 bases of the junction left unmatched.

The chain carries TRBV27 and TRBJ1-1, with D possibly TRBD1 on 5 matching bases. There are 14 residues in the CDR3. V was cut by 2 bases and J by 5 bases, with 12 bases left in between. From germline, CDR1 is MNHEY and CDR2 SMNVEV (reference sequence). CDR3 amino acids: CASSLIGARTEAFF. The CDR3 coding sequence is TGTGCCAGCAGTTTAATAGGGGCTCGTACTGAAGCTTTCTTT.

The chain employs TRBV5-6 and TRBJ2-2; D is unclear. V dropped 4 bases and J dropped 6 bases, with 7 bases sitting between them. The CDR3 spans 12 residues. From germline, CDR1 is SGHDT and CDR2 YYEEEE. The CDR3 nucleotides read TGTGCCAGCAGCATCTCCTCCGGGGAGCTGTTTTTT. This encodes CASSISSGELFF.

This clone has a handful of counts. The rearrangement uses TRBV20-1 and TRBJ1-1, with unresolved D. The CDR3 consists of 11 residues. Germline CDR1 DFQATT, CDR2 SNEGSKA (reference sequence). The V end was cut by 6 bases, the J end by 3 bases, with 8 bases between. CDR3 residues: CSAKDDTEAFF. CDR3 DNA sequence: TGCAGTGCGAAGGATGACACTGAAGCTTTCTTT.

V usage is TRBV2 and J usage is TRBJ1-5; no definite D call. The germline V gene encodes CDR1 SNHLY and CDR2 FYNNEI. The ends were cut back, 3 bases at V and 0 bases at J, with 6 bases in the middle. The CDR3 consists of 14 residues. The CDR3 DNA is TGTGCCAGCAGTGACTCCGGTAGCAATCAGCCCCAGCATTTT. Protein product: CASSDSGSNQPQHF.

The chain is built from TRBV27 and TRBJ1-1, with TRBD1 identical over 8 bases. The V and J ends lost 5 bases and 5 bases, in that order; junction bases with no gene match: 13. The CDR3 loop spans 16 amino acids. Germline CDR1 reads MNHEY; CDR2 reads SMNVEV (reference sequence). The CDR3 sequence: CASSPPYRGKETEAFF. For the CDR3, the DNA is TGTGCCAGCAGTCCACCATACAGGGGGAAGGAAACTGAAGCTTTCTTT.

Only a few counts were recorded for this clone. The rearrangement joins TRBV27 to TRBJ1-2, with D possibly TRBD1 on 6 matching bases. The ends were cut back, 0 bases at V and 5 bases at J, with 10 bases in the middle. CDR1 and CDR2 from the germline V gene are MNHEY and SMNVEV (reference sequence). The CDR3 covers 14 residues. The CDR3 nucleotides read TGTGCCAGCAGTTTATCGGGGACACATTATGGCTACACCTTC. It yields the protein CASSLSGTHYGYTF.